The present T cell receptor (beta chain) was sequenced within a study of response to subunit inactivated influenza vaccine. MiXCR, applied by TCRdb to the RT-PCR reads, yields one record per CDR3 protein. The table includes 530,000 or so distinct CDR3 sequences, 14% detected once. The CDR3 loop spans 14 amino acids. The V and J ends lost 4 bases and 8 bases respectively, with 15 bases between them. Germline V lookup: CDR1 MNHEY, CDR2 SVGAGI. The sample in question was PBMCs from blood, obtained 12 days after vaccination. The chain combines TRBV6-5 with TRBJ1-5; D is possibly TRBD1 (6 bases). The receptor comes from a man between 50 and 59 years old who received an inactivated influenza vaccine. CDR3 in DNA: TGTGCCAGCAGTTTAGACAGGCGCGAGAAGCCCCAGCATTTT. It yields the protein CASSLDRREKPQHF.